This T cell receptor (beta chain) appears in the sequencing data of a study of blood T cells in healthy people across ages. The second PCR ran about 6 to 12 cycles with a sample-barcoded 5' primer and J-beta primers. TCRdb reprocessed the 5' RACE reads with MiXCR, giving one entry per CDR3 protein. Of more than 1,400,000 distinct CDR3 sequences in the sample, 42% are singletons; the top ten hold 7.9%. Overall study results and limits: Comparison with aged donors showed that long-lived donors had more naive CD4+ cells and higher diversity. In the absence of known donor CMV status, changes in expanded clonotypes were possibly confounded.

Isolation yielded PBMCs, at least 7 million per sample, in every case. V dropped 6 bases and J dropped 4 bases, with 12 bases sitting between them. The germline CDR1 and CDR2 sequences are MDHEN and SYDVKM. This CDR3 has 13 residues. This clonotype has only a few counts. The antigen is undetermined. This clonotype was sampled from a woman between 18 and 29 years old in good health. The chain uses TRBV28 and TRBJ1-2; D gene uncertain. The sequencing input was blood. CDR3 in amino acids: CASSVTSSYGYTF. The CDR3 DNA reads as TGTGCCAGCAGCGTTACATCATCCTATGGCTACACCTTC.